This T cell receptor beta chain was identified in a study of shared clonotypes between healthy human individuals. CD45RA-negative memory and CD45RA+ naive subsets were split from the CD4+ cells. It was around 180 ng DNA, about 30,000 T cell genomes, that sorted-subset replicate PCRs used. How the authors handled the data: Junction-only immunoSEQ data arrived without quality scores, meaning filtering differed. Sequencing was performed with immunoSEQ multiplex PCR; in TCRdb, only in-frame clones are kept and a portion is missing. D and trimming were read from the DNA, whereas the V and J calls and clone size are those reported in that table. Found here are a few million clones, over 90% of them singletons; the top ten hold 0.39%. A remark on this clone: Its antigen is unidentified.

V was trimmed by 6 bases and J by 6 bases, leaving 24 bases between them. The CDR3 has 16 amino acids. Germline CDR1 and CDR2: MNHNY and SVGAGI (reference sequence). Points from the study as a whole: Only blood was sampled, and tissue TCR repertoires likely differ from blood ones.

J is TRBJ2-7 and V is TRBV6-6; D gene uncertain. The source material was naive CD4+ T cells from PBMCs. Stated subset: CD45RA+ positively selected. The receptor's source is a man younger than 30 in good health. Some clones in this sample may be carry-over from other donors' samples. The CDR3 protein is CASSRPVGHTLLEQYF. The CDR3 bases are TGTGCCAGCAGCAGGCCCGTTGGGCATACACTCCTCGAGCAGTACTTC.